These 12 T cell receptor beta chains share one sample of origin, sequenced in a study of identical twins. TCRdb reprocessed the 5' RACE reads with MiXCR, giving one entry per CDR3 protein. Here the sample spans a few hundred thousand distinct CDR3 sequences, approximately 8.3% being singletons. This sample was also put to use in a study of yellow fever vaccine responses in identical twins.

The sample comprised CD8+ T cells sorted from blood. The receptors originated from a woman under 30 in good health.

At least ten counts were recorded for this clonotype. The chain uses TRBV28 and TRBJ2-7, with D possibly being TRBD2 (5 bases). The CDR3 covers 13 residues. V was clipped by 3 bases and J by 7 bases, with 13 bases between them. Germline assignment: CDR1 MDHEN and CDR2 SYDVKM. The CDR3 DNA reads TGTGCCAGCAGTTTGGGAGAGGCCCTGGAGCAGTACTTC. This translates into CASSLGEALEQYF. Full variable domain (rest looked up from reference TRBV28 and TRBJ2-7): DVKVTQSSRYLVKRTGEKVFLECVQDMDHENMFWYRQDPGLGLRLIYFSYDVKMKEKGDIPEGYSVSREKKERFSLILESASTNQTSMYLCASSLGEALEQYFGPGTRLTVT.

CDR3 nucleotides: TGTGCCAGCAGTGAAGAAGAAGGGGGGAGGATTAAAAGCTACTTTACCTACGAGCAGTACTTC. It specifies CASSEEEGGRIKSYFTYEQYF. V usage is TRBV25-1 and J usage is TRBJ2-7; possibly TRBD1 or TRBD2 for D (6 bases each). CDR1 is MGHDK and CDR2 is SYGVNS in the germline V gene. The V and J ends lost 2 bases and 2 bases respectively, with 31 bases between them. This CDR3 is 21 amino acids long.

This clonotype appeared many times. The chain uses TRBV4-2 and TRBJ2-7, with a weak D call TRBD2 (6 bases). Trimming shortened V by 0 bases and J by 5 bases, and 14 bases separated the two germline ends. Germline CDR1 is LGHNA and CDR2 is YNFKEQ. This CDR3 has 15 residues. The CDR3 spells CASSQDPGTLHEQYF. For the CDR3, the DNA is TGTGCCAGCAGCCAAGACCCCGGGACTCTGCACGAGCAGTACTTC.

This clonotype appeared many times. The chain joins TRBV29-1 to TRBJ2-7; unclear D gene. CDR3 length: 13 amino acids. V was trimmed by 6 bases and J by 0 bases, leaving 12 bases between them. In germline, CDR1 is SQVTM, CDR2 ANQGSEA. The CDR3 region is CSVIESYSYEQYF. DNA for the CDR3: TGCAGCGTGATAGAATCCTACTCCTACGAGCAGTACTTC.

This clonotype appeared many times. The chain couples TRBV4-3 to TRBJ2-1, with 12 bases identical to TRBD2. The CDR3 runs to 16 residues. The J segment lost 7 bases and the V segment lost 3 bases, leaving 7 bases of the junction unmatched. CDR1 is LGHNA, CDR2 YSLEER, per germline. The CDR3 coding sequence is TGCGCCAGCAGCCAGGCACCCGGGACTAGCGGGAATGAGCAGTTCTTC. Its protein is CASSQAPGTSGNEQFF.

The V gene is TRBV27, the J gene TRBJ2-1; weak D call: TRBD2 (6 bases). This CDR3 has 15 residues. The V gene lost 4 bases and the J gene lost 0 bases, with 10 bases spanning the gap. Germline V CDR1 and CDR2: MNHEY, SMNVEV (reference sequence). CDR3 sequence: CASSYETSSYNEQFF. In DNA, the CDR3 is TGTGCCAGCAGTTACGAGACTAGCTCCTACAATGAGCAGTTCTTC.

V usage is TRBV6-2 or TRBV6-3 and J usage is TRBJ2-5; D is ambiguous. The V end was cut by 2 bases, the J end by 1 base, with 5 bases between. This CDR3 spans 13 amino acids. CDR1 is MNHEY, CDR2 SVGEGT, per germline. CDR3 nucleotide sequence: TGTGCCAGCAGTTACGAACTCCAAGAGACCCAGTACTTC. Its protein product is CASSYELQETQYF.

This clonotype was observed many times. DNA for the CDR3: TGTGCCAGCAGTGACTCGGGGGGGAGCACAGATACGCAGTATTTT. It specifies CASSDSGGSTDTQYF. V is TRBV6-4 and J is TRBJ2-3; the match to TRBD2 covers 7 bases. V trimming: 0 bases; J trimming: 0 bases; junction bases outside the gene matches: 0. The CDR3 has 15 amino acids. Germline assignment: CDR1 MRHNA and CDR2 SNTAGT.

This clonotype showed up many times. The chain couples TRBV12-3 or TRBV12-4 to TRBJ2-7, with TRBD2 matching 8 bases. The CDR3 has 14 residues. The J segment lost 4 bases and the V segment lost 5 bases, leaving 7 bases of the junction unmatched. CDR3 residues: CASSPGLVRYEQYF. The CDR3 DNA reads TGTGCCAGCAGTCCGGGACTAGTTAGATACGAGCAGTACTTC.

This clonotype was seen at least ten times. The genes are TRBV24-1 and TRBJ1-5, with D uncertain. Per germline, CDR1 KGHDR and CDR2 SFDVKD. Trimming cost V 5 bases and J 1 base, with 8 bases left between them. This CDR3 region has 14 residues. The DNA of the CDR3 is TGTGCCACCAGTGGGTATGACAGCAATCAGCCCCAGCATTTT. Its translation: CATSGYDSNQPQHF.

The chain links TRBV6-5 to TRBJ1-2; 7 nucleotides match TRBD1. Trimming cost V 2 bases and J 3 bases; bases outside gene matches: 3. This CDR3 is built from 14 residues. The V gene's germline CDR1 is MNHEY and CDR2 SVGAGI. CDR3 sequence reads: CASSYTGVDYGYTF. Here the CDR3 DNA reads TGTGCCAGCAGTTACACAGGGGTCGACTATGGCTACACCTTC.

This clonotype has ten or more counts. The chain recombines TRBV12-3 or TRBV12-4 with TRBJ2-1; D is unresolved. The length of the CDR3 is 11 residues. V lost 4 bases and J 9 bases, leaving 7 bases between the germline ends. The CDR3 reads CASSSGGEQFF. The CDR3 bases are TGTGCCAGCAGTTCTGGCGGTGAGCAGTTCTTC.